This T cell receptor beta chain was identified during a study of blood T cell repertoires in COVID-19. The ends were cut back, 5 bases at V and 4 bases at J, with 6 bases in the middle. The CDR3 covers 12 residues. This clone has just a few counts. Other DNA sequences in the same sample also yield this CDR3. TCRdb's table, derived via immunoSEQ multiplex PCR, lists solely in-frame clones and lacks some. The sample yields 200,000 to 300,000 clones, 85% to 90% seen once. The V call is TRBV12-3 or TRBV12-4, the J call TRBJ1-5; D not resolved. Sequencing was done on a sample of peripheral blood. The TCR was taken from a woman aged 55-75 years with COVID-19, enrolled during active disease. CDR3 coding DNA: TGTGCCAGCAGTCCGAGGAATCAGCCCCAGCATTTT. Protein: CASSPRNQPQHF.